The sequence of this T cell receptor (beta chain) was determined in a study of blood T cell repertoires in COVID-19. In the study overall: PBMCs, B-cell-depleted T cells, or T cells provided the cDNA or gDNA that made up the material.

Libraries were prepared by immunoSEQ multiplex PCR; TCRdb keeps only in-frame clonotypes and omits some of them. The sample yields 200,000 to 250,000 clones, 85% to 90% seen once. The trim removed 3 bases at V and 3 bases at J, leaving 9 bases unmatched. The length of the CDR3 is 16 residues. Germline CDR1 reads SGHRS; CDR2 reads YFSETQ. The V gene is TRBV5-1, the J gene TRBJ1-3; 7 positions agree with TRBD1. This sequence was found in a woman aged 45-65 years with acute COVID-19. The sequencing sample was made of PBMCs or T cells enriched from blood (not recorded which). CDR3 DNA sequence: TGCGCCAGCAGCTCAGCCGAACAGGGGTATGGAAACACCATATATTTT. It encodes CASSSAEQGYGNTIYF.